This TCR beta chain appears in the sequencing data of a study of technical replicates of blood from four donors (dated by TCRdb to 2016 to 2017). Libraries were constructed by the immunoSEQ multiplex PCR assay. TCRdb obtained this table from immuneACCESS and retained in-frame rearrangements with V and J assigned. These tables miss some clones; where compared with another copy, unresolved V genes account for less than half of the shortfall, and the remainder is unexplained. In this sample the table shows approximately 75,000 clones, roughly 90% of which occur a single time. Over 0.35% of the sample lies in the top ten. With respect to this clone: What this receptor recognizes is not known. Per-base qualities were not stored, and no clone one base away is much larger.

Sequencing input: T cells isolated from PBMCs. The receptor comes from a human donor in good health.

CDR3 loop: CAGSTGSLSYEQYF. The base sequence is TGTGCCGGGAGTACAGGGTCGTTGTCCTACGAGCAGTACTTC. The chain is assembled from TRBV2 and TRBJ2-7; the D region possibly corresponds to TRBD1 (6 bases align). From the germline V gene, CDR1 is SNHLY and CDR2 is FYNNEI. V is cut by 11 bases and J by 1 base, and the space between the germline ends is 18 bases. The cysteine opens and the phenylalanine closes a CDR3 of 14 amino acids. Kept here is only the CDR3 DNA, which spans 42 bases and is read in frame from base 1. Beyond the CDR3, the reference TRBV2 and TRBJ2-7 genes provide the residues; the full variable domain reads: EPEVTQTPSHQVTQMGQEVILRCVPISNHLYFYWYRQILGQKVEFLVSFYNNEISEKSEIFDDQFSVERPDGSNFTLKIRSTKLEDSAMYFCAGSTGSLSYEQYFGPGTRLTVT.